This record looks at one T cell receptor beta chain sequence and its context. Its antigen is still unknown. This record belongs to a study of cytomegalovirus exposure and HLA in healthy donors (dated by TCRdb to about 2017). Broadly, across the study: An earlier analysis of fewer than 750 of the donors reported roughly 300 Gb of sequence data and some 110 million unique TCR beta sequences obtained from around 180 million T cells. Roughly 300 gigabases of sequencing data and around 85 million unique TCR sequences made up an early release that covered nearly 650 HLA-typed donors. Among the roughly 410 genotyped donors, more than 70% belonged to the genetic ancestry cluster associated with self-reported Caucasian donors. The study aimed to test whether signatures of past pathogen exposure could be identified by cataloging public T cell receptors. The T cell repertoires of some 700 subjects were profiled by immunosequencing and related to cytomegalovirus serostatus. Along with the approximately 600-subject first cohort, a separate validation cohort of over a hundred different subjects was used. To predict cytomegalovirus infection status, the study brought together high-throughput TCR immunosequencing, statistical association of individual TCRs with disease status, and machine learning. A later analysis re-examined previously published TCR beta repertoires from hundreds of donors and added high-resolution HLA genotyping to investigate patterns of TCR occurrence. In the later analysis, no new phenotypic data were used to find candidate immune exposures; instead, reliance was placed on TCR beta sequences and their occurrence across donors. To decide whether each TCR beta V gene segment behaved as functional or pseudogenic, an earlier analysis of some 540 of the donors relied on high-throughput TCR beta sequencing. Donor age, sex, ethnicity and CMV serostatus were compiled alongside the repertoire data. In a later genetic analysis, genome-wide SNP genotypes for about 65% of the roughly 700 donors were used, and that subset was treated as a discovery cohort. Every discovery cohort repertoire had been produced on one sequencing platform. Class I and class II HLA loci were covered by the typing at four-digit resolution. Typing coverage varied by locus: roughly 629-640 donors for A, B, C, DRB1 and DQB1; roughly 560 for DQA1; some 610 for DPA1; around 450 for DPB1. Four or five DR-DQ haplotypes were treated as single units for association and clustering because of strong linkage in the cohort. Across 398 genotyped donors of the cohort, an average of roughly 200,000 unique TCR beta nucleotide sequences per donor were sequenced, and roughly a sixth of those sequences were non-productive.

In total, fewer than 750 healthy bone marrow donors made up the cohort. All cohort members were sampled while nominally healthy, although unrecorded immune exposures were likely present. The donor tested CMV seronegative, placing the donor among the 352 seronegative members of the cohort. A peripheral blood sample was collected from each donor, and TCR beta sequencing was performed on peripheral blood mononuclear cells. The Qiagen DNeasy Blood Extraction Kit was used to extract genomic DNA from the blood cell samples. General findings and caveats noted by the study authors: Compared with equally common non-associated chains, HLA-associated TCR beta chains in a later analysis were more clonally expanded and had lower generation probabilities. Across donors, most TCR sequences were observed very rarely, whereas some public TCRs were present in many individuals. The only immune exposure information available for the cohort was CMV serostatus. An association between a missense DCLRE1C variant and V-gene and J-gene trimming of TCR beta chains was found in a later genetic analysis and replicated in an independent cohort. A cluster of highly shared sequence variants was judged likely to represent a technical artifact of the sequencing pipeline. In this cohort, only TCR beta chains were sequenced, and detectable features were limited by the absence of alpha or paired-chain data. HLA typing was unavailable for some donors at each locus, so association tests used only the typed subset. About 17 rarely observed V segments, including chromosome 9 orphons, were excluded from the earlier analysis of 550 to 700 of the donors because counts were too low. When HLA alleles, especially DR and DQ, strongly co-occurred, TCR associations were difficult to assign to individual alleles. In a later analysis, TCR association rates were found to vary across HLA loci, with the most associated TCRs seen for DRB1 alleles and the fewest for HLA-C alleles. Compared with the approximately 670-donor mean, donors in an Asian-associated ancestry cluster had fewer N-insertions in productive TCRs, according to a later genetic analysis. In the study, approximately 150 TCR beta chains were listed as associated with cytomegalovirus. Some IMGT-functional V segments, including TRBV6-2 and TRBV6-3, could not be distinguished by the 87-base-pair reads and were therefore excluded. In an earlier analysis of 587 of the donors, most TCR beta V segments appeared in productive rearrangements about 90% or about 30% of the time, broadly matching IMGT annotations. In both the original and validation cohorts, the classifier was reported to diagnose cytomegalovirus status with high specificity and sensitivity. Three of the identified cytomegalovirus-associated TCR beta chains were confirmed in vitro to be specific for cytomegalovirus antigens. A further reported finding was that TCR beta sequences accurately predicted the HLA-A and HLA-B alleles for most subjects in the first cohort. A later analysis reported that several top co-occurrence clusters appeared linked to parvovirus B19, influenza, CMV and Epstein-Barr virus. Linkage disequilibrium might explain the correlated functional status among segregating V segments, but an unknown experimental factor could not be ruled out. It was suggested by the authors that the approach could potentially be generalized to other disease states and immunological phenotypes. In a later analysis, around 17,000 TCR beta sequences were associated with specific HLA alleles at a false discovery rate of 0.05. The presence/absence analyses assumed that sequencing depth was roughly uniform across donors, and that assumption may not be true. Most CMV-associated TCR beta chains appeared to be HLA-restricted in a later analysis, and the HLA associations seemed to be driven largely by CMV exposure.

Libraries were prepared through the immunoSEQ multiplex PCR assay. For the multiplex PCR, a mixture combining 60 forward primers for TCR Vbeta segments and 13 reverse primers for TCR Jbeta segments was used. The CDR3 region of rearranged TCR beta genes was amplified from genomic DNA with a multiplex PCR assay. The Illumina HiSeq System was used to sequence the amplified TCR beta libraries as 87-base-pair reads. The study's own analysis went as follows. A later analysis counted about 82 million unique TCR beta chains across the 600 to 850 repertoires, and around 9.9 million of these chains were shared by at least two donors. Raw reads were error-corrected and collapsed into unique sequences by a nearest-neighbor algorithm in which closely related sequences were merged to remove PCR and sequencing errors. To assign V, D and J gene segments, CDR3 sequences were aligned to IMGT reference sequences. For a sequence to be retained, a match of at least six nucleotides to both a V gene segment and a J gene segment was required. A rearrangement counted as productive if the CDR3 had no stop codons and remained in frame with V and J, and every other rearrangement counted as non-productive. CDR3 was defined according to IMGT convention as the region running from the second conserved V-encoded cysteine to the conserved J-encoded phenylalanine. In an earlier analysis of roughly 610 of the donors, sequences lacking an unambiguous match to a single V gene segment were excluded. In an earlier analysis of almost 600 of the donors, a V segment was called functional when productive rearrangements were above 56.7%, and segregating when the standard deviation between donors exceeded 5%. A statistical classification framework was built for diagnosing cytomegalovirus status from the catalog of TCR beta chain sequences. A later analysis assigned V and J genes by comparing TCR nucleotide sequences with IMGT/GENE-DB human TR gene sequences. The TCRdist pipeline was used in a later analysis to assign CDR3 sequences and most-parsimonious VDJ recombination scenarios. A later analysis defined each TCR beta chain by its CDR3 amino acid sequence plus V-gene family, and excluded reads lacking a unique V-gene family. In a later analysis, approximately 640 highly shared, low-generation-probability nucleotide sequences were removed to address suspected cross-contamination and a sequencing artifact. A later analysis calculated a clonal expansion index for each public chain from normalized within-repertoire ranks of inferred template counts. In a later analysis, generation probabilities were computed with a VDJ recombination model fitted to out-of-frame rearrangements, and the resulting probabilities were checked against IGoR. In a later analysis, TCR-TCR, TCR-HLA and TCR-CMV co-occurrence was scored with hypergeometric tests, and a repertoire-size bias correction was applied to TCR pairs. To estimate false discovery rates, a later analysis permuted the HLA or CMV assignments 20 times. A later analysis grouped co-occurring TCRs with DBSCAN, adding TCRdist sequence similarity when clustering within HLA-allele-positive subsets. For co-occurrence clustering, repertoires with fewer than 30,000 or more than 120,000 public chains were excluded, along with roughly 5 repertoires with anomalous nucleotide sharing. TCRdb limited this immuneACCESS table to in-frame rearrangements with V and J called. A share of clones is missing; checked studies link under half to unresolved V genes, and the rest is unexplained. That table furnishes V, J and clone size, whereas the DNA furnished D and trimming. The sample table includes roughly 120,000 clones. In total, the top ten clones hold 2% to 2.5% of the sample.

CDR3 length: 13 amino acids, cysteine to phenylalanine. Only CDR3 DNA is held: 39 bases, read in frame from base 1. V is trimmed back by 9 bases and J by 6 bases, and the junction contains 7 bases that no gene match accounts for. CDR1 and CDR2 are drawn from the germline V gene (reference sequence): LNHDA, SQIVND. The chain employs TRBV19 and TRBJ2-3; TRBD1 fits 9 bases in the junction. The receptor comes from a man between 35 and 55 years old in good health and CMV-seronegative. Source material: PBMCs. The encoded CDR3 is CASRDRARDTQYF. At the DNA level, the sequence is TGTGCCAGCCGGGACAGGGCTCGGGATACGCAGTATTTT.